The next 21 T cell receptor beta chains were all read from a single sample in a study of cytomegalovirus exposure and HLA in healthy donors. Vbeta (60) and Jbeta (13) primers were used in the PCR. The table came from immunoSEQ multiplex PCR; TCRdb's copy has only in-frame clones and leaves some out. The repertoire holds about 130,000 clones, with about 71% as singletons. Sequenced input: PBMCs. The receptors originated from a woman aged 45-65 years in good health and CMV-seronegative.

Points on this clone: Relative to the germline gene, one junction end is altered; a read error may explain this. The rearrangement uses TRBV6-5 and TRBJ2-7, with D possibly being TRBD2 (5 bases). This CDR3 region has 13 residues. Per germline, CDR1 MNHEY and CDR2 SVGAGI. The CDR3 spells CASRRTGYHEQYF. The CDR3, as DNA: TGTGCTAGCAGGAGAACGGGGTATCACGAGCAGTACTTC.

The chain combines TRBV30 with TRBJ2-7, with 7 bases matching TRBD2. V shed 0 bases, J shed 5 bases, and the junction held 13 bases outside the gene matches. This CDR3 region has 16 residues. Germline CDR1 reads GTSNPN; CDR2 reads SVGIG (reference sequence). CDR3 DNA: TGTGCCTGGAGTGTACCTTTTCTAGCGGCGGACCACGAGCAGTACTTC. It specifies CAWSVPFLAADHEQYF.

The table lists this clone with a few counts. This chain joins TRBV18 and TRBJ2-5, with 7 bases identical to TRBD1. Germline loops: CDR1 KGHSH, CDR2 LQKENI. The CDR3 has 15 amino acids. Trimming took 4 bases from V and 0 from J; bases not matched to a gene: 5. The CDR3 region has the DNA TGTGCCAGCTCACTGTCAGGGGGATACCAAGAGACCCAGTACTTC. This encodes CASSLSGGYQETQYF.

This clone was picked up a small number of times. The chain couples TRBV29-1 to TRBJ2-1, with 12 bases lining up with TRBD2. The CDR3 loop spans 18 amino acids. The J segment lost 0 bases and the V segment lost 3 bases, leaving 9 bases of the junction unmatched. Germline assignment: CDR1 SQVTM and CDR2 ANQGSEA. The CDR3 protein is CSVELTSGRRNSYNEQFF. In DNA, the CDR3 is TGCAGCGTTGAGTTGACTAGCGGGAGAAGGAACTCCTACAATGAGCAGTTCTTC.

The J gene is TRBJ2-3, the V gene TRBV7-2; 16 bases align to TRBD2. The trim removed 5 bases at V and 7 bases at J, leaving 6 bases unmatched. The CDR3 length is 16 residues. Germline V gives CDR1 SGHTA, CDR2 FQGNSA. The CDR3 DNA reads TGTGCCAGCAGCCCCCAGGGACTAGCGGGGGGGAATACGCAGTATTTT. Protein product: CASSPQGLAGGNTQYF.

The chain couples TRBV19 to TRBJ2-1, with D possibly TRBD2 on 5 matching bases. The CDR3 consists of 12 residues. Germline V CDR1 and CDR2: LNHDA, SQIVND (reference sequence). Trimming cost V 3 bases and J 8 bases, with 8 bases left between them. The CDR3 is CASSMGSDEQFF. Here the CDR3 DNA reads TGTGCCAGTAGTATGGGGAGCGATGAGCAGTTCTTC.

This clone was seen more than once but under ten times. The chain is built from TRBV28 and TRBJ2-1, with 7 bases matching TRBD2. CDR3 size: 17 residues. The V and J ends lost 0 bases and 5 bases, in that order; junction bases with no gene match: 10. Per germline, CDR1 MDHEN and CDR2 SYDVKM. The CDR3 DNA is TGTGCCAGCAGTTTATGGCTCCAAGTGGGGGGGGACAATGAGCAGTTCTTC. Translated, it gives CASSLWLQVGGDNEQFF.

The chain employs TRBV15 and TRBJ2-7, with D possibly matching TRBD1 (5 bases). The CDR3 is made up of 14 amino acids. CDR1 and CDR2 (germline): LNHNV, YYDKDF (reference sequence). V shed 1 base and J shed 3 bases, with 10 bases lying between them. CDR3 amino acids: CATSRGLQGYEQYF. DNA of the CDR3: TGTGCCACCAGCAGAGGACTCCAGGGCTACGAGCAGTACTTC.

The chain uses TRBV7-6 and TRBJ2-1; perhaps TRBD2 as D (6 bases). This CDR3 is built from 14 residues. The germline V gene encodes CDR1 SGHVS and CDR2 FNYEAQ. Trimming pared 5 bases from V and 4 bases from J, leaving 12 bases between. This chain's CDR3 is CASSPNRGYNEQFF. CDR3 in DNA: TGTGCCAGCAGCCCAAACCGGGGGTACAATGAGCAGTTCTTC.

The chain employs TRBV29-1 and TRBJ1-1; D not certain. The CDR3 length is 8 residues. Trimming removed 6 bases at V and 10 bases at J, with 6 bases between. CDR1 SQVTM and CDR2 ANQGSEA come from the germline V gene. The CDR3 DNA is TGCAGCGTACCGGGAGCTTTCTTT. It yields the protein CSVPGAFF.

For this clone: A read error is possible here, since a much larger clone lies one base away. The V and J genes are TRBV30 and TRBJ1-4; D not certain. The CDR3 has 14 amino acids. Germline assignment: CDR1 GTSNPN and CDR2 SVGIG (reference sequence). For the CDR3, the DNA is TGTGCCTTGAGTGTAAGATCACAGATGGAAAAACTGTTTTTT. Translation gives CALSVRSQMEKLFF.

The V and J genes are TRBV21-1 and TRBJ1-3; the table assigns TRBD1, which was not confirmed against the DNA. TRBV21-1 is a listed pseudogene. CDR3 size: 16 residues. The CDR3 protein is CASSMAGQNQRNTIYF. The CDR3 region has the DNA TGTGCCAGCAGCATGGCGGGACAGAATCAAAGAAACACCATATATTTT.

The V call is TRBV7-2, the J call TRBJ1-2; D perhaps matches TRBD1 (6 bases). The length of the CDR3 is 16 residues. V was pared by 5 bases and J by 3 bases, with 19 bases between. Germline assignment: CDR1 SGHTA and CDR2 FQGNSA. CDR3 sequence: CASSQSVDRQDYGYTF. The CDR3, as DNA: TGTGCCAGCAGCCAATCCGTAGACAGGCAGGACTATGGCTACACCTTC. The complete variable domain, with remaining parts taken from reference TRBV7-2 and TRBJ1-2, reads GAGVSQSPSNKVTEKGKDVELRCDPISGHTALYWYRQSLGQGLEFLIYFQGNSAPDKSGLPSDRFSAERTGGSVSTLTIQRTQQEDSAVYLCASSQSVDRQDYGYTFGSGTRLTVV.

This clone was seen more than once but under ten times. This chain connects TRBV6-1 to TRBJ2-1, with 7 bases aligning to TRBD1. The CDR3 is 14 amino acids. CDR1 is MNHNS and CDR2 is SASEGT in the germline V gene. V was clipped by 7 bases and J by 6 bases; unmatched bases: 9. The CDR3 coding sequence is TGTGCCAGCACCGACAGGGTTCGGAGCAATGAGCAGTTCTTC. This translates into CASTDRVRSNEQFF.

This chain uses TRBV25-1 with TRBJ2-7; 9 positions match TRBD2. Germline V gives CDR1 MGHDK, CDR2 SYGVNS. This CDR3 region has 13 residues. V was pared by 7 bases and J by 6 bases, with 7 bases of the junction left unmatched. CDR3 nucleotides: TGTGCCAGCAACATAGCGGGAGTAGCCGAGCAGTACTTC. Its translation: CASNIAGVAEQYF.

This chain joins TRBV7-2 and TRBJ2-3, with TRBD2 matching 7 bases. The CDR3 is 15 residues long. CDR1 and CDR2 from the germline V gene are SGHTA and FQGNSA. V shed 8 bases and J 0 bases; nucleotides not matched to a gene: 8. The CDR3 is CASERGFASTDTQYF. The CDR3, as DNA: TGTGCCAGCGAGCGGGGATTTGCGAGCACAGATACGCAGTATTTT.

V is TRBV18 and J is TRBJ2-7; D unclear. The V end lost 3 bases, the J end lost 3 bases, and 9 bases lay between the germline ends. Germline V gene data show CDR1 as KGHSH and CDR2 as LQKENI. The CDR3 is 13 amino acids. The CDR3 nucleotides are TGTGCCAGCTCACCCTCCTCTTACTACGAGCAGTACTTC. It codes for CASSPSSYYEQYF.

CDR3 in amino acids: CASSLEAGEGEQYF. CDR3 bases: TGTGCCAGCAGCTTGGAAGCGGGAGAGGGCGAGCAGTACTTC. The rearrangement uses TRBV5-4 and TRBJ2-7, with 8 bases aligning to TRBD2. V was clipped by 0 bases and J by 6 bases; unmatched bases: 5. This CDR3 has 14 amino acids. CDR1 SGHNT and CDR2 YYREEE come from the germline V gene (reference sequence).

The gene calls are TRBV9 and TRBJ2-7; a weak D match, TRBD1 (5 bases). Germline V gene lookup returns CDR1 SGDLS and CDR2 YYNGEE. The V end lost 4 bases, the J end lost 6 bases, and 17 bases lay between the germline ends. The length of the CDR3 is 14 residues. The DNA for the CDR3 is TGTGCCAGCAGCCTAGACAGTGGGTTGGGCGAGCAGTACTTC. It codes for CASSLDSGLGEQYF.

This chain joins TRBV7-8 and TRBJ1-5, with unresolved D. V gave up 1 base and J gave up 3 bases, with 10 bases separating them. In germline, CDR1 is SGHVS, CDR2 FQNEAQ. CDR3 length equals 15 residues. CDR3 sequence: CASSLGAVFNQPQHF. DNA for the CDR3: TGTGCCAGCAGCTTAGGGGCTGTCTTCAATCAGCCCCAGCATTTT.

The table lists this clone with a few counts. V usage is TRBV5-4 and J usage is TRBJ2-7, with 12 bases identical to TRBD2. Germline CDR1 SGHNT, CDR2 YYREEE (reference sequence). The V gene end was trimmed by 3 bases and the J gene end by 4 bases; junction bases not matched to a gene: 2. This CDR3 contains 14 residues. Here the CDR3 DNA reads TGTGCCAGCAGCTGGGGACTAGCGGGTTACGAGCAGTACTTC. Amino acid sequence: CASSWGLAGYEQYF.